This record concerns one T cell receptor (beta chain) sequence. The target antigen is unknown. These data belong to a study of PD-L1 blockade in urothelial cancer. At the level of the study: Males with bladder-origin urothelial cancer constituted about nine tenths of the roughly 29 patients. Study-wide points: Tumor-associated clones in blood expanded more at 3 weeks in durable-benefit patients.

This CDR3 spans 18 amino acids. Germline V gene data show CDR1 as LGHNA and CDR2 as YSLEER. The V end lost 2 bases, the J end lost 6 bases, and 22 bases lay between the germline ends. Assay used: immunoSEQ multiplex PCR; TCRdb lists only in-frame clones, some missing. This table holds 90,000 or so clones, 90% found once. As for time point: pretreatment peripheral blood. This chain links TRBV4-3 with TRBJ2-2; D remains ambiguous. This specimen consisted of PBMCs, obtained around atezolizumab (anti-PD-L1) treatment. This TCR was sampled from a man in his fifties or sixties with urothelial cancer. The CDR3, as DNA: TGCGCCAGCAGCCAACGGTCGGTTGAGGCCATCCACCCCGGGGAGCTGTTTTTT. Translated: CASSQRSVEAIHPGELFF.